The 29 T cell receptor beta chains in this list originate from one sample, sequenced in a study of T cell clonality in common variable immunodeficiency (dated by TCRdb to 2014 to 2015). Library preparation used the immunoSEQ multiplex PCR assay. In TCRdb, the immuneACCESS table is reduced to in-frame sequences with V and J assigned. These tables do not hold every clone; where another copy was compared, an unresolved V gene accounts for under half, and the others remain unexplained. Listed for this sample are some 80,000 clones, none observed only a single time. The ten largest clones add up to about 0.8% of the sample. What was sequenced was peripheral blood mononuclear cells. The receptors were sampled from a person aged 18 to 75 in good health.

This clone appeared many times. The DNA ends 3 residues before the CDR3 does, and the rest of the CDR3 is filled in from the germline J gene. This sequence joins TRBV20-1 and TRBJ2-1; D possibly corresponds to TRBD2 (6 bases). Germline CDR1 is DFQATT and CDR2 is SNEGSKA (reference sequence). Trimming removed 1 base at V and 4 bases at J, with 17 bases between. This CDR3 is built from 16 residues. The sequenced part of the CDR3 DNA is TGCAGTGCTAGAGCATCTAGCGTGAACCTTTACAATGAG. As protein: CSARASSVNLYNE. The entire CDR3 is CSARASSVNLYNEQFF.

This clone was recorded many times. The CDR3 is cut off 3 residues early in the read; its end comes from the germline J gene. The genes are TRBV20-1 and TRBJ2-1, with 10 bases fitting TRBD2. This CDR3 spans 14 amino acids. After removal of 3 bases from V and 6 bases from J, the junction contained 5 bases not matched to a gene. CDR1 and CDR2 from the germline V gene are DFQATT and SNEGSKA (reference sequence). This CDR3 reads CSASLAGVINEQFF. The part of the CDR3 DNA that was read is TGCAGTGCTAGTCTAGCGGGAGTCATCAATGAG.

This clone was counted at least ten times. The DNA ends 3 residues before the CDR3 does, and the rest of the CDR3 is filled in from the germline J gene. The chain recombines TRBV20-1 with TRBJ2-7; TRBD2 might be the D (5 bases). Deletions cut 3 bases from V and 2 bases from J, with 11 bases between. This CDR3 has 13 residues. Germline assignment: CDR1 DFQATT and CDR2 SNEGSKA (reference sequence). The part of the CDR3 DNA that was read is TGCAGTGCTAGTGGACTTCCTCCCTACGAG. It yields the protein CSASGLPPYE. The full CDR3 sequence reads CSASGLPPYEQYF.

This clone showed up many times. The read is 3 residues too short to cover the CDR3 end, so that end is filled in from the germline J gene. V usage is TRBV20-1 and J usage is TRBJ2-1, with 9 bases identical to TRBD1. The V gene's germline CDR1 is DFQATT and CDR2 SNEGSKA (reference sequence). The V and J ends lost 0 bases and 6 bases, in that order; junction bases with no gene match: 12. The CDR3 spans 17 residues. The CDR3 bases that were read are TGCAGTGCTAGAGATCCCTCGGCACAGGGGGCACGCAATGAG. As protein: CSARDPSAQGARNE. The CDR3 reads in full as CSARDPSAQGARNEQFF.

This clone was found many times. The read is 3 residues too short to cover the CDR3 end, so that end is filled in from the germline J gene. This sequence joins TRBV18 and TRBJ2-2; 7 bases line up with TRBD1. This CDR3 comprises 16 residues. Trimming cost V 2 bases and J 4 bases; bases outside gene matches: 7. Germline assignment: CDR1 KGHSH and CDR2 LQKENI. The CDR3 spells CASSPYRQGATGELFF. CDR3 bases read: TGTGCCAGCTCACCATATAGACAGGGCGCCACCGGGGAG.

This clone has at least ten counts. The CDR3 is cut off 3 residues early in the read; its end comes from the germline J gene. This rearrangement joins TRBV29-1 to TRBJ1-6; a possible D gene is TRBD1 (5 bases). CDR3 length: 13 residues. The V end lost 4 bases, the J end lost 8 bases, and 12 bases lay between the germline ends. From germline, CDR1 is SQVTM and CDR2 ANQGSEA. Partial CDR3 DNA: TGCAGCGTTGCTACCGGGGGAGATTCACCC. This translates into CSVATGGDSP. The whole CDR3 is CSVATGGDSPLHF.

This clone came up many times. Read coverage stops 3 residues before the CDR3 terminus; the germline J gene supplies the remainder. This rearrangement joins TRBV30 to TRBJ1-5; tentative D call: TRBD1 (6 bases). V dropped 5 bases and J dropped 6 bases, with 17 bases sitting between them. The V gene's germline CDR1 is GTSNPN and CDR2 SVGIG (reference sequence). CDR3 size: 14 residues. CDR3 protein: CAWETGSGGQPQHF. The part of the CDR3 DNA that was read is TGTGCCTGGGAGACAGGAAGCGGAGGTCAGCCC.

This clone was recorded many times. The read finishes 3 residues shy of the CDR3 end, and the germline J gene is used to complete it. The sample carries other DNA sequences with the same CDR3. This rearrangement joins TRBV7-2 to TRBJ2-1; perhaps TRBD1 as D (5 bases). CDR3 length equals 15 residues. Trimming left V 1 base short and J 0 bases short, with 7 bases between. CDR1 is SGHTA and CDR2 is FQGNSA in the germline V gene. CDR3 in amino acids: CASSLGGGSYNEQFF. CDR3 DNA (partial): TGTGCCAGCAGCTTAGGGGGCGGCTCCTACAATGAG.

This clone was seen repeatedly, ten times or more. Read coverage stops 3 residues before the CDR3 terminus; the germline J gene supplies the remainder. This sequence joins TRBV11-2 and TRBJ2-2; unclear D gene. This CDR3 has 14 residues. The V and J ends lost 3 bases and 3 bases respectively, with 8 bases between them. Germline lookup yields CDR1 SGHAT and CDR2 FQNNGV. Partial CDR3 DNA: TGTGCCAGCAGCTTGCGGCCCTACACCGGGGAG. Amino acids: CASSLRPYTGE. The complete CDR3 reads CASSLRPYTGELFF.

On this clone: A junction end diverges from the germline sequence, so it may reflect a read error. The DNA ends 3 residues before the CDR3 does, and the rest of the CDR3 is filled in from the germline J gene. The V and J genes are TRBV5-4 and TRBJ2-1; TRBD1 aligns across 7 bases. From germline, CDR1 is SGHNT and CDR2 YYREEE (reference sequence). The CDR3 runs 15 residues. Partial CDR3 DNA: TGTGCCAGCAGCTTTGACAGGGCCTCCAACAATGAG. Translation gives CASSFDRASNNE. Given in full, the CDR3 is CASSFDRASNNEQFF.

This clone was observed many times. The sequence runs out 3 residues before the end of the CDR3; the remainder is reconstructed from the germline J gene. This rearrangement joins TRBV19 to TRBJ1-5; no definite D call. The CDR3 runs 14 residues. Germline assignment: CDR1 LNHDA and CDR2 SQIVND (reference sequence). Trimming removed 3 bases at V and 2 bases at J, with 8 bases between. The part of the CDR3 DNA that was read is TGTGCCAGTAGTATTCAGGTCGGCAATCAGCCC. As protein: CASSIQVGNQP. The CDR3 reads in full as CASSIQVGNQPQHF.

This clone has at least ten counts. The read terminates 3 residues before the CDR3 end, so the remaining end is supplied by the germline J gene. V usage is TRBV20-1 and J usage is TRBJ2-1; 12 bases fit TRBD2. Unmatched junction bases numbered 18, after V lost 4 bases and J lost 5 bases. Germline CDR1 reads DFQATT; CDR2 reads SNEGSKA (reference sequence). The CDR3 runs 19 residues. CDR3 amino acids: CSAINSLRLAGASDNEQFF. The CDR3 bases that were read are TGCAGTGCTATCAACTCCCTTCGACTAGCGGGAGCGAGCGACAATGAG.

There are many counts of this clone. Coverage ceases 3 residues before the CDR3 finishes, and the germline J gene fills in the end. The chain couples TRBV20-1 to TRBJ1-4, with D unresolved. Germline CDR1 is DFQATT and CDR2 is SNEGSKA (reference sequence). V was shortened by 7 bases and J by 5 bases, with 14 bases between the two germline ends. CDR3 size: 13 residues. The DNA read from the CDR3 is TGCAGTGTCTCCATAGCCGCAAATGAAAAA. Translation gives CSVSIAANEK. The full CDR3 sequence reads CSVSIAANEKLFF.

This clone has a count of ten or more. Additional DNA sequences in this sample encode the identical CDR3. CDR3 DNA (partial): TGTGCCATCAACGAAAGGGTCCTAGCGGGAGGGAGCACAGATACG. Translating gives CAINERVLAGGSTDT. The entire CDR3 sequence reads CAINERVLAGGSTDTQYF. V gene TRBV10-3 combines with J gene TRBJ2-3; TRBD2 agrees at 12 bases. The read comes to an end 3 residues before the CDR3 does, leaving the germline J gene to fill in the end. Looked up from germline, CDR1 is ENHRY and CDR2 is SYGVKD. The CDR3 has 18 residues. The ends lost 7 bases at V and 0 bases at J; junction bases unmatched: 11.

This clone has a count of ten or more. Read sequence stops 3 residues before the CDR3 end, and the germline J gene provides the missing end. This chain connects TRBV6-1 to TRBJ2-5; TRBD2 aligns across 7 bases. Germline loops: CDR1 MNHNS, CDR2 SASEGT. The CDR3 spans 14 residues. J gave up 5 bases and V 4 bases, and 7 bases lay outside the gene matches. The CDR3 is CASSGRTREETQYF. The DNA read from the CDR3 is TGTGCCAGCAGTGGGAGGACTAGGGAGGAGACC.

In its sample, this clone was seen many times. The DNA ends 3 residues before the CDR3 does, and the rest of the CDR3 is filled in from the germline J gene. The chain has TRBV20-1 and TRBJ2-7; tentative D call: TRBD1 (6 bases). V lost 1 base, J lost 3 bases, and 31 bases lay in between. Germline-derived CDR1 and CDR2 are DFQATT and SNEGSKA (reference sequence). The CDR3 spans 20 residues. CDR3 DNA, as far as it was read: TGCAGTGCTAGAGCCGGGCCAAAATTGACAGGCCTATCGGGTCACTACGAG. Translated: CSARAGPKLTGLSGHYE. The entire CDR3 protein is CSARAGPKLTGLSGHYEQYF.

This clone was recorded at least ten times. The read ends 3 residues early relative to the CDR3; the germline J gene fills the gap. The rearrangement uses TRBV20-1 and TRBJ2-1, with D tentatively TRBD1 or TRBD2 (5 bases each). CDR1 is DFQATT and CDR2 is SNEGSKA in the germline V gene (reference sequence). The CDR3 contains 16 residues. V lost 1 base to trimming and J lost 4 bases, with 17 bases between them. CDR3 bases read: TGCAGTGCTAGAGTCGAGGGGCGGCGGCTATACAATGAG. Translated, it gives CSARVEGRRLYNE. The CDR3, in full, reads CSARVEGRRLYNEQFF.

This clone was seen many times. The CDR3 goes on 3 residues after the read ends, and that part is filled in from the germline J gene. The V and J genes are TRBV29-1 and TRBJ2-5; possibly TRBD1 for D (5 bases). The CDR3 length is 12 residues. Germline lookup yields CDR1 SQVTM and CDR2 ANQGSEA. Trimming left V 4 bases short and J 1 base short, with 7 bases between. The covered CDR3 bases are TGCAGCGTTGCAGGGATCCAAGAGACC. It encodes CSVAGIQET. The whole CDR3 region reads CSVAGIQETQYF.

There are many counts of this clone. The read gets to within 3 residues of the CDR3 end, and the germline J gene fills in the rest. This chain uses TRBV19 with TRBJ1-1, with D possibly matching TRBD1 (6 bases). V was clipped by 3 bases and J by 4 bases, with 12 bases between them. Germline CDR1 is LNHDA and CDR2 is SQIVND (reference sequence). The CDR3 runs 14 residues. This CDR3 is CASSITGTGTEAFF. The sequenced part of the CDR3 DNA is TGTGCCAGTAGTATTACAGGGACGGGCACTGAA.

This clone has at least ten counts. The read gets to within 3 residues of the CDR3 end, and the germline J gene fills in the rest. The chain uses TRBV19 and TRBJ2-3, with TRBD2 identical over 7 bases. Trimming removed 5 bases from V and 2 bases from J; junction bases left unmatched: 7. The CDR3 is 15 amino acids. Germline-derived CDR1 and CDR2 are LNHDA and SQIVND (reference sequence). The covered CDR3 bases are TGTGCCAGTAGTGGGGTGTGGGACTACACAGATACG. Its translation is CASSGVWDYTDT. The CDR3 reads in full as CASSGVWDYTDTQYF.

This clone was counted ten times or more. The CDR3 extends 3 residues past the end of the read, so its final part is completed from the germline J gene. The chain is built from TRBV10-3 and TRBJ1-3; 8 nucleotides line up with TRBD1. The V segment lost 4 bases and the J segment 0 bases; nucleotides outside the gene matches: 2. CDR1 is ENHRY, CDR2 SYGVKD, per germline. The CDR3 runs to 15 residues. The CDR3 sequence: CAISGDRHSGNTIYF. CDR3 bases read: TGTGCCATCAGTGGGGACAGGCACTCTGGAAACACC.

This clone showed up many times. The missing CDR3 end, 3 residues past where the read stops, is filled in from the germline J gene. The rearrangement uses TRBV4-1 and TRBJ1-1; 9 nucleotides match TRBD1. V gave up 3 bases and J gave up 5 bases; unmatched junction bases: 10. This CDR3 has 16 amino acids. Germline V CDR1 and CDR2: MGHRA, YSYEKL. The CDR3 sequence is CASSQTDRGLSTEAFF. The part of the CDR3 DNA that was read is TGCGCCAGCAGCCAGACGGACAGGGGTTTGAGTACTGAA.

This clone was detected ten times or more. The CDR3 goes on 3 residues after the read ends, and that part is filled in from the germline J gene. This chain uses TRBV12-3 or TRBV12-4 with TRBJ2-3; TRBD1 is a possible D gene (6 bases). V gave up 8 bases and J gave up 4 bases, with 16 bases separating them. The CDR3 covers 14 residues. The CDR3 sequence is CASQQGGEADTQYF. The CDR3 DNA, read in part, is TGTGCCAGCCAACAGGGTGGAGAGGCAGATACG.

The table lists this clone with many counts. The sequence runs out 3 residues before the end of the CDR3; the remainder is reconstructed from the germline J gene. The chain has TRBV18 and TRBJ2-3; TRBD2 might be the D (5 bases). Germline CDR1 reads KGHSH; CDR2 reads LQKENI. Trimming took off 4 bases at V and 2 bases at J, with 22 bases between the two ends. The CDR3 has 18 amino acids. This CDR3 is CASSRIGDSSGVTDTQYF. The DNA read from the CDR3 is TGTGCCAGCTCACGGATCGGGGATAGTAGTGGAGTCACAGATACG. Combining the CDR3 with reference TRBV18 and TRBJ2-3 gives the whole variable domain NAGVMQNPRHLVRRRGQEARLRCSPMKGHSHVYWYRQLPEEGLKFMVYLQKENIIDESGMPKERFSAEFPKEGPSILRIQQVVRGDSAAYFCASSRIGDSSGVTDTQYFGPGTRLTVL.

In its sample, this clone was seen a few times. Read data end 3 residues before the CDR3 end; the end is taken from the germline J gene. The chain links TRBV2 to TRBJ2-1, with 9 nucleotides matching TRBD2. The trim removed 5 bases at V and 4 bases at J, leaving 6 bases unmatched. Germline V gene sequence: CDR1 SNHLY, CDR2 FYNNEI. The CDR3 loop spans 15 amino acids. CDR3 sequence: CASSKGLAQYNEQFF. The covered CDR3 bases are TGTGCCAGCAGTAAGGGACTAGCACAATACAATGAG. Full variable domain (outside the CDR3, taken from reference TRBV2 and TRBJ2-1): EPEVTQTPSHQVTQMGQEVILRCVPISNHLYFYWYRQILGQKVEFLVSFYNNEISEKSEIFDDQFSVERPDGSNFTLKIRSTKLEDSAMYFCASSKGLAQYNEQFFGPGTRLTVL.

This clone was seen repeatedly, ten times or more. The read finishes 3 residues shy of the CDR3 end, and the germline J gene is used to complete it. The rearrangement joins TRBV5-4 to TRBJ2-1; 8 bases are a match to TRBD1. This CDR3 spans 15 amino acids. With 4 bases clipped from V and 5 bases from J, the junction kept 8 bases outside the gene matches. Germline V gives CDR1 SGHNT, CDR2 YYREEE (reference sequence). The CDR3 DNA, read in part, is TGTGCCAGCAGCCTCGACAGGGGAAACAACAATGAG. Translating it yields CASSLDRGNNNE. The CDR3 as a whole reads CASSLDRGNNNEQFF.

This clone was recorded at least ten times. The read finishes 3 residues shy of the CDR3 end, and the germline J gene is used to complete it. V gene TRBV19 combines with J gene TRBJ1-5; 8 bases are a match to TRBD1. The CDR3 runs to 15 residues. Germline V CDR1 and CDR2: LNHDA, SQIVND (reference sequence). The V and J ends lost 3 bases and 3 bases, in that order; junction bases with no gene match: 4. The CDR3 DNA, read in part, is TGTGCCAGTAGTATCCGGACAGGGCACAATCAGCCC. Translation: CASSIRTGHNQP. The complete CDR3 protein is CASSIRTGHNQPQHF. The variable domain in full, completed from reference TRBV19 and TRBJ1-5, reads DGGITQSPKYLFRKEGQNVTLSCEQNLNHDAMYWYRQDPGQGLRLIYYSQIVNDFQKGDIAEGYSVSREKKESFPLTVTSAQKNPTAFYLCASSIRTGHNQPQHFGDGTRLSIL.

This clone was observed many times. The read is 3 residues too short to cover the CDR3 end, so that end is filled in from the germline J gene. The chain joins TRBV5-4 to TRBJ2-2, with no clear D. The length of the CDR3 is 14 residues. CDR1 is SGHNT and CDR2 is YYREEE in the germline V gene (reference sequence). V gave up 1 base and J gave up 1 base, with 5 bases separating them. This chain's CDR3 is CASSLSGNTGELFF. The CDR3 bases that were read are TGTGCCAGCAGCTTGTCAGGGAACACCGGGGAG.

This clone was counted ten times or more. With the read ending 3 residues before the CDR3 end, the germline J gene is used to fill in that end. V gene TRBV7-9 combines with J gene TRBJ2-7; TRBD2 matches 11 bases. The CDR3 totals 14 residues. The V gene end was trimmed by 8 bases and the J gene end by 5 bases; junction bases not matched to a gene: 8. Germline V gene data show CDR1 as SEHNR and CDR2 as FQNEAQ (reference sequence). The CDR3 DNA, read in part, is TGTGCCAGCGGCACTAGCGGGAGCTTAAACGAG. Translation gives CASGTSGSLNE. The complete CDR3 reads CASGTSGSLNEQYF.